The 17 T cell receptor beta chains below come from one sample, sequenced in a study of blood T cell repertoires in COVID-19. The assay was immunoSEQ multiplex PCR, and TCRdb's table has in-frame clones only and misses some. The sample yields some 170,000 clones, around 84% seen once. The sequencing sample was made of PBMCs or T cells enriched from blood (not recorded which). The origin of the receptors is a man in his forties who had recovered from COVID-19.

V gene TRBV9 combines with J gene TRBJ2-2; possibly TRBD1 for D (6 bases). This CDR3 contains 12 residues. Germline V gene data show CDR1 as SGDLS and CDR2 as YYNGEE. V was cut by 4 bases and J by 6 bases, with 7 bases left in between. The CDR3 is CASSYRAGELFF. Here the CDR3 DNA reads TGTGCCAGCAGCTACAGGGCCGGGGAGCTGTTTTTT.

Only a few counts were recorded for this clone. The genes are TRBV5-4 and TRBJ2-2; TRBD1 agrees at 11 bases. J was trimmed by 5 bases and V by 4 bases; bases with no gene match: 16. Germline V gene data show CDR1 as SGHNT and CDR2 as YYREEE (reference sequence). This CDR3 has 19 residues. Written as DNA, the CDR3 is TGTGCCAGCAGCCCGTGGACAGGGGGCCCTGGTCGGGGGACCGGGGAGCTGTTTTTT. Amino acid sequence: CASSPWTGGPGRGTGELFF.

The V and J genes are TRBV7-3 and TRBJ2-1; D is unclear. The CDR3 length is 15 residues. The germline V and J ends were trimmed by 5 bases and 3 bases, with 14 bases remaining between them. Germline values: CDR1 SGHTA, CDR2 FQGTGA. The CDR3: CASSPQGYYYNEQFF. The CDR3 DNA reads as TGTGCCAGCAGCCCCCAAGGATACTACTACAATGAGCAGTTCTTC.

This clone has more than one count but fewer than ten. The DNA of the CDR3 is TGTGCCTGGAGTTTCGGACAGGGAATTCAGCCCCAGCATTTT. Protein product: CAWSFGQGIQPQHF. The V gene is TRBV30, the J gene TRBJ1-5, with TRBD1 identical over 8 bases. The J segment lost 6 bases and the V segment lost 2 bases, leaving 6 bases of the junction unmatched. Germline loops: CDR1 GTSNPN, CDR2 SVGIG (reference sequence). There are 14 residues in the CDR3. Supplemented by reference TRBV30 and TRBJ1-5, the full variable domain reads SQTIHQWPATLVQPVGSPLSLECTVEGTSNPNLYWYRQAAGRGLQLLFYSVGIGQISSEVPQNLSASRPQDRQFILSSKKLLLSDSGFYLCAWSFGQGIQPQHFGDGTRLSIL.

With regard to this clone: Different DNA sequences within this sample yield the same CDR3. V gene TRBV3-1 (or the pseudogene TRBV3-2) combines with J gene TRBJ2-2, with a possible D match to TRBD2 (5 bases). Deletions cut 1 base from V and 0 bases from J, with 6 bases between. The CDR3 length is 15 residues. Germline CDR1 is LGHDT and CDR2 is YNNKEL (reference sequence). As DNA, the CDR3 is TGTGCCAGCAGCCAAGGAGGGACGAACACCGGGGAGCTGTTTTTT. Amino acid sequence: CASSQGGTNTGELFF.

CDR3 DNA sequence: TGTGCCAGCAGCTCGGGACAGGGCGATGGCTACACCTTC. Translating gives CASSSGQGDGYTF. The rearrangement joins TRBV7-2 to TRBJ1-2; TRBD1 aligns across 9 bases. Germline V gives CDR1 SGHTA, CDR2 FQGNSA. V was clipped by 4 bases and J by 6 bases; unmatched bases: 3. The CDR3 loop spans 13 amino acids.

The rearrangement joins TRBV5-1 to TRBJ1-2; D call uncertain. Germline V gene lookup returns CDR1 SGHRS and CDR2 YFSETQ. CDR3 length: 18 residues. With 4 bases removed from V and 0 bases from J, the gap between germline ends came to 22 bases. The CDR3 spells CASSPGSGFRQSNYGYTF. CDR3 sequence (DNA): TGCGCCAGCAGCCCGGGATCGGGGTTTAGGCAATCTAACTATGGCTACACCTTC.

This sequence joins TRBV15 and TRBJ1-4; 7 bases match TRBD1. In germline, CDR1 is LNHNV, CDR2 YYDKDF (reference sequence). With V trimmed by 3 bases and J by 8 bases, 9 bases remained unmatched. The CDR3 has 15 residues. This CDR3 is CATSRGQSTGEKLFF. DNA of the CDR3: TGTGCCACCAGCAGGGGACAGTCGACGGGAGAAAAACTGTTTTTT. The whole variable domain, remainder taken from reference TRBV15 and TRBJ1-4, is DAMVIQNPRYQVTQFGKPVTLSCSQTLNHNVMYWYQQKSSQAPKLLFHYYDKDFNNEADTPDNFQSRRPNTSFCFLDIRSPGLGDTAMYLCATSRGQSTGEKLFFGSGTQLSVL.

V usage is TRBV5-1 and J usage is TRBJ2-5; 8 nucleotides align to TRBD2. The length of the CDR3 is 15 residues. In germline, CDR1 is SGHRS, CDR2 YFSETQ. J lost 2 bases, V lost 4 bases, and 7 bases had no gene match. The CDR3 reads CASSLSGAPQETQYF. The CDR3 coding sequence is TGCGCCAGCAGCCTTAGCGGGGCTCCTCAAGAGACCCAGTACTTC. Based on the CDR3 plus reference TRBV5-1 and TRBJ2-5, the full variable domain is KAGVTQTPRYLIKTRGQQVTLSCSPISGHRSVSWYQQTPGQGLQFLFEYFSETQRNKGNFPGRFSGRQFSNSRSEMNVSTLELGDSALYLCASSLSGAPQETQYFGPGTRLLVL.

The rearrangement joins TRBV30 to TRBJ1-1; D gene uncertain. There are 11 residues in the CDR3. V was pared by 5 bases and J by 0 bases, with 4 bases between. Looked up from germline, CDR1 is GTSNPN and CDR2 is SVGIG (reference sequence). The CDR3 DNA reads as TGTGCCTGGGGCTTGAACACTGAAGCTTTCTTT. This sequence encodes CAWGLNTEAFF.

The CDR3 DNA reads as TGTGCCTACTACAGGGGGAATAATTCACCCCTCCACTTT. This encodes CAYYRGNNSPLHF. The genes are TRBV30 and TRBJ1-6, with 8 positions matching TRBD1. The germline gives CDR1 GTSNPN, CDR2 SVGIG (reference sequence). This CDR3 region has 13 residues. The trim removed 7 bases at V and 5 bases at J, leaving 4 bases unmatched.

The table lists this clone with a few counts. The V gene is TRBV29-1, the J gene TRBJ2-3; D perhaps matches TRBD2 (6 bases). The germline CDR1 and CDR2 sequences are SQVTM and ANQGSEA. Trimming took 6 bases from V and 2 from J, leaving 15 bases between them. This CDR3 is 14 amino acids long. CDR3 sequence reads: CSVMRAGTTDTQYF. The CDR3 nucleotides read TGCAGCGTCATGAGGGCGGGGACCACAGATACGCAGTATTTT.

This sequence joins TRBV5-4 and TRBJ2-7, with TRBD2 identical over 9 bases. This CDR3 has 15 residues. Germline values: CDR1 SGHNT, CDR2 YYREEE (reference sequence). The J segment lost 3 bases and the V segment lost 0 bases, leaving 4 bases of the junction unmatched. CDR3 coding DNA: TGTGCCAGCAGCTTGGGACTAGCGGAGAACTACGAGCAGTACTTC. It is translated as CASSLGLAENYEQYF.

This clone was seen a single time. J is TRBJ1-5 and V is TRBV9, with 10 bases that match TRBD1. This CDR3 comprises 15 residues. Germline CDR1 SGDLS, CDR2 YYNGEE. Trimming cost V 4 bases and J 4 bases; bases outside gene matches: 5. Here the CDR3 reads CASSPGQGGNQPQHF. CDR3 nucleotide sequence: TGTGCCAGCAGCCCCGGACAGGGGGGGAATCAGCCCCAGCATTTT.

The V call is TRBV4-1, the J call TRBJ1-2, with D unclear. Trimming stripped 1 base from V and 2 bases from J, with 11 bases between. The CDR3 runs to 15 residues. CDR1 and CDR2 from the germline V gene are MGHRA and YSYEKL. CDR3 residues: CASSQGAEINYGYTF. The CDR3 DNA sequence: TGCGCCAGCAGCCAAGGGGCAGAAATCAACTATGGCTACACCTTC.

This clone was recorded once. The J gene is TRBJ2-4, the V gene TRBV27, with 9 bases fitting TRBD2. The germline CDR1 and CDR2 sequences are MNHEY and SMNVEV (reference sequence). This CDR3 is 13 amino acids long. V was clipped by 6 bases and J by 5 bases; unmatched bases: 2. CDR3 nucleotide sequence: TGTGCCAGCAGCTTAGCGGGGGAAAACATTCAGTACTTC. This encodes CASSLAGENIQYF.

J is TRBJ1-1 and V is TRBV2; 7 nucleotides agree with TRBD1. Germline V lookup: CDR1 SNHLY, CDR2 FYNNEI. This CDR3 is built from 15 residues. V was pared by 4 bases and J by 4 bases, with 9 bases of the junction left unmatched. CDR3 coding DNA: TGTGCCAGCAGTGGGGGACAGACCCTGGGCACTGAAGCTTTCTTT. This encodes CASSGGQTLGTEAFF.